Listed below are T cell receptor beta chains from one sample, sequenced in a study of OX40 agonist ivuxolimab in advanced cancers. Libraries were prepared by immunoSEQ multiplex PCR; TCRdb keeps only in-frame clonotypes and omits some of them. Of around 35,000 clones listed, 88% are singletons. Sequences were derived from CD4+ or CD8+ T cells sorted from blood, sampled in a trial of the OX40 agonist ivuxolimab. Source of these receptors: an adult with an advanced solid tumor such as melanoma, head and neck, liver or kidney cancer. Each CDR3 is given without its conserved first and last residue. The size field is filled for only some rows; it gives once, few, many or a size class.

-	TRBV2	TRBJ2-5	ASSDGPAETQY
-	TRBV28	TRBJ1-5	ASRVSVQPQH
-	TRBV19	TRBJ1-3	ASSPLPRLKRSGNTIY
-	TRBV6-5	TRBJ2-3	ASSYSDRRDTQY
-	TRBV28	TRBJ2-5	ASSLRTGGKTQY
-	TRBV19	TRBJ2-3	ASSPLTGVADTQY
-	TRBV11-2	TRBJ2-3	ASSSLRGGNTDTQY
-	TRBV5-1	TRBJ2-7	ASRIGGQSVYEQY
-	TRBV5-1	TRBJ1-1	ASTDRGGMNTEAF
-	TRBV15	TRBJ1-2	ATDPGQGTSSGYT
-	TRBV30	TRBJ2-7	AWRTSGGAYEQY
-	TRBV15	TRBJ2-7	ATSRVRAGEQY
-	TRBV5-1	TRBJ1-1	ASSSGTLNTEAF
-	TRBV18	TRBJ1-4	ASSQLKNEKLF
-	TRBV5-1	TRBJ1-1	ASSSGWDRDTEAF
-	TRBV11-2	TRBJ2-5	ASSLTRSMRETQY
few	TRBV9	TRBJ1-3	ASSEDLSGNTIY
-	TRBV9	TRBJ1-3	ASSAPGGGNTIY
-	TRBV7-6	TRBJ2-3	ASTPRSTDTQY
-	TRBV7-9	TRBJ2-5	ASSPDTPVRY
-	TRBV2	TRBJ2-1	ASSGQSYNEQF
-	TRBV30	TRBJ2-4	AWSADRLAKNIQY
-	TRBV5-1	TRBJ2-3	ASSLGLAGGRAQY
-	TRBV4-1	TRBJ2-7	ASSQDVKVVAGGGEQY
-	TRBV11-2	TRBJ2-2	ARKGVGTGELF
-	TRBV5-4	TRBJ2-1	ASSLGGDSYNEQF
-	TRBV28	TRBJ1-2	ASGDRANYGYT
-	TRBV9	TRBJ2-5	ASSTGTSGSRETQY
-	TRBV5-1	TRBJ2-2	ASSTTGGGTGELF
-	TRBV9	TRBJ2-1	ASSAGLGVYNEQF